The 25 T cell receptor beta chains given below trace back to one sample, sequenced in a study of monozygotic twins with inflammatory bowel disease. From its re-call of the 5' RACE reads, TCRdb lists each CDR3 protein once, without DNA. This sample's table reports 330,000 or so distinct CDR3 sequences. Input material: blood. These receptors originate from a human donor with ulcerative colitis or Crohn's disease, or a healthy co-twin of an affected twin (not recorded which).

The chain joins TRBV2 to TRBJ2-1; without DNA, the TCRdb call of TRBD2 cannot be checked. The length of the CDR3 is 11 residues. Germline V gives CDR1 SNHLY, CDR2 FYNNEI. CDR3 region: CASRGWAERFF.

This chain uses TRBV12-3 or TRBV12-4 with TRBJ2-1. The CDR3 is 15 residues long. CDR3 region: CASSFQDSSYNEQFF.

The chain is built from TRBV20-1 and TRBJ2-5; without DNA, the TCRdb call of TRBD1 cannot be checked. The CDR3 is 13 amino acids. CDR1 and CDR2 from the germline V gene are DFQATT and SNEGSKA (reference sequence). CDR3 sequence: CSAFLREGETQYF.

The chain joins TRBV25-1 to TRBJ2-1; TCRdb's assignment of TRBD2 cannot be checked, as there is no DNA. Germline values: CDR1 MGHDK, CDR2 SYGVNS. The CDR3 spans 17 residues. CDR3 residues: CASSEAVGGISYNEQFF.

The chain couples TRBV7-2 to TRBJ1-1; no DNA is available, so the TRBD1 call from TCRdb remains unchecked. The CDR3 is 15 residues long. The germline gives CDR1 SGHTA, CDR2 FQGNSA. Here the CDR3 reads CASQANSGRWAEAFF.

The V and J genes are TRBV6-5 and TRBJ1-6; TCRdb's D call, TRBD1, is unchecked because there is no DNA. Germline V gene data show CDR1 as MNHEY and CDR2 as SVGAGI. The CDR3 has 16 residues. The CDR3 here is CASSYQSGTGGSALHF.

The CDR3 here is CASSLVFAGLAFF. The chain recombines TRBV5-1 with TRBJ1-1. The length of the CDR3 is 13 residues. Per the germline V gene, CDR1 is SGHRS and CDR2 is YFSETQ.

The chain recombines TRBV4-3 with TRBJ2-3; TCRdb's D call, TRBD2, is unchecked because there is no DNA. The CDR3 extends over 17 amino acids. Per the germline V gene, CDR1 is LGHNA and CDR2 is YSLEER. The CDR3 spells CASSQDGQRAGKDTQYF.

The gene calls are TRBV12-3 or TRBV12-4 and TRBJ1-6; lacking DNA, the TRBD1 call made by TCRdb goes unchecked. The CDR3 is 14 residues long. This CDR3 is CASCPGSYNSPLHF.

The gene calls are TRBV20-1 and TRBJ2-3; the TCRdb D gene call, TRBD1, has no DNA to confirm it. Germline V gives CDR1 DFQATT, CDR2 SNEGSKA (reference sequence). The CDR3 length is 14 residues. CDR3 sequence: CSARAGRSTDTQYF.

This chain uses TRBV30 with TRBJ2-1; as DNA is missing, the TRBD1 call by TCRdb cannot be tested. The CDR3 is made up of 17 amino acids. In germline, CDR1 is GTSNPN, CDR2 SVGIG (reference sequence). The CDR3 loop is CAWRTFSGTGAYNEQFF.

The V call is TRBV29-1, the J call TRBJ2-1; TCRdb returns TRBD2, unconfirmable since there is no DNA. There are 17 residues in the CDR3. Germline CDR1 is SQVTM and CDR2 is ANQGSEA. The CDR3 loop is CSVDGAMQGRAYNEQFF.

The chain joins TRBV4-3 to TRBJ1-1; TCRdb reports TRBD1, a call that lacks DNA to check it against. CDR3 length equals 16 residues. Germline V gene sequence: CDR1 LGHNA, CDR2 YSLEER. CDR3 sequence reads: CASSQGVPGENTEAFF.

The J gene is TRBJ2-1, the V gene TRBV18; TCRdb selects TRBD1, and the lack of DNA leaves this call unchecked. The CDR3 runs 14 residues. CDR1 and CDR2 (germline): KGHSH, LQKENI. CDR3 loop: CASSPQGGKNEQFF.

The chain couples TRBV20-1 to TRBJ2-1; TCRdb reports TRBD2, a call that lacks DNA to check it against. From germline, CDR1 is DFQATT and CDR2 SNEGSKA (reference sequence). This CDR3 comprises 16 residues. CDR3 in amino acids: CSASQFSGGVYNEQFF.

This chain links TRBV11-2 with TRBJ1-2. Per the germline V gene, CDR1 is SGHAT and CDR2 is FQNNGV. The CDR3 consists of 12 residues. The CDR3 here is CASSLEDTGYTF.

The chain recombines TRBV7-7 with TRBJ2-2. CDR1 is SSHAT and CDR2 is FNYEAQ in the germline V gene (reference sequence). The CDR3 consists of 13 residues. The chain's CDR3 is CASSLFGSGELFF.

The chain employs TRBV27 and TRBJ1-4; TCRdb's D call, TRBD1, is unchecked because there is no DNA. This CDR3 region has 15 residues. Germline lookup yields CDR1 MNHEY and CDR2 SMNVEV (reference sequence). The CDR3 loop reads CASSFYGQERGKLFF. Looking up the rest from reference TRBV27 and TRBJ1-4 gives the full variable domain: EAQVTQNPRYLITVTGKKLTVTCSQNMNHEYMSWYRQDPGLGLRQIYYSMNVEVTDKGDVPEGYKVSRKEKRNFPLILESPSPNQTSLYFCASSFYGQERGKLFFGSGTQLSVL.

This sequence joins TRBV6-1 and TRBJ1-1. Germline lookup yields CDR1 MNHNS and CDR2 SASEGT. The CDR3 has 12 residues. The CDR3 region is CASSVLVREAFF.

The rearrangement links TRBV5-6 to TRBJ1-1; TCRdb proposes TRBD1, but this gene call is untestable without DNA. Germline V gives CDR1 SGHDT, CDR2 YYEEEE. CDR3 length equals 14 residues. CDR3: CASSTKQGATEAFF. Full variable domain (outside the CDR3, taken from reference TRBV5-6 and TRBJ1-1): DAGVTQSPTHLIKTRGQQVTLRCSPKSGHDTVSWYQQALGQGPQFIFQYYEEEERQRGNFPDRFSGHQFPNYSSELNVNALLLGDSALYLCASSTKQGATEAFFGQGTRLTVV.

This chain links TRBV5-5 with TRBJ1-4. This CDR3 region has 16 residues. The V gene's germline CDR1 is SGHKS and CDR2 YYEKEE (reference sequence). This CDR3 is CASSLVTSATNEKLFF.

J is TRBJ2-5 and V is TRBV10-3; TCRdb's D gene call, TRBD2, goes unchecked for lack of DNA. Germline loops: CDR1 ENHRY, CDR2 SYGVKD. This CDR3 is 15 amino acids long. The CDR3: CAISDGLAGQETQYF.

This chain joins TRBV9 and TRBJ2-3; TCRdb's assignment of TRBD2 cannot be checked, as there is no DNA. This CDR3 region has 16 residues. Germline V gene sequence: CDR1 SGDLS, CDR2 YYNGEE. This CDR3 reads CASTSGTGLDADTQYF. The full variable domain, with the rest looked up from reference TRBV9 and TRBJ2-3, is DSGVTQTPKHLITATGQRVTLRCSPRSGDLSVYWYQQSLDQGLQFLIQYYNGEERAKGNILERFSAQQFPDLHSELNLSSLELGDSALYFCASTSGTGLDADTQYFGPGTRLTVL.

The chain couples TRBV4-1 to TRBJ2-4; there is no DNA to check the TCRdb D call of TRBD2. The CDR3 spans 21 residues. Germline CDR1 and CDR2: MGHRA and YSYEKL. CDR3 amino acids: CASSQDTNSPRLAVAKNIQYF.

The V and J genes are TRBV20-1 and TRBJ2-7; the TCRdb D gene call, TRBD2, has no DNA to confirm it. Looked up from germline, CDR1 is DFQATT and CDR2 is SNEGSKA (reference sequence). The CDR3 has 14 amino acids. The CDR3 here is CSARTSGRAYEQYF.